Sequencing of this T cell receptor (beta chain) was carried out in a study of response to subunit inactivated influenza vaccine. Study-wide points: Every seasonal influenza vaccination brings in few new T cells, the authors suggested.

About this clonotype: Its antigen is unknown.

Germline V CDR1 and CDR2: LGHNA, YSLEER. This CDR3 contains 15 residues. The ends were cut back, 3 bases at V and 7 bases at J, with 16 bases in the middle. TCRdb reanalysed the RT-PCR reads using MiXCR and keeps one entry per CDR3 protein. The data show hundreds of thousands of distinct CDR3 sequences, about 15% seen once. V is TRBV4-3 and J is TRBJ2-1; D uncertain. Specimen: CD4+ T cells sorted from PBMCs, collected about 24 months after vaccination. The receptor was derived from a man aged 45-69 years who received an inactivated influenza vaccine. The CDR3 here is CASSQHFPSPNEQFF. CDR3 nucleotide sequence: TGCGCCAGCAGCCAGCACTTTCCTTCGCCGAATGAGCAGTTCTTC.